The text below deals with one T cell receptor beta chain. The antigen is not known. The record originates from a study of shared clonotypes between healthy human individuals. Study information: For every donor, three CD4 naive, three CD4 memory, two CD8 naive and one CD8 memory plates were used.

The study, taken as a whole, reports: Clonotypes which were not shared had lower generation probabilities than clonotypes that all four donors shared.

Some 30,000 T cell genomes, or approximately 200 ng DNA, went into the sorted-subset replicate PCRs. Here immunoSEQ multiplex PCR was the method, and the copy in TCRdb shows in-frame clones only, minus some. The data show 2 million to 2.5 million clones, approximately 93% seen once. V dropped 2 bases and J dropped 2; count of bases not matched to a gene: 3. Germline V gives CDR1 MNHEY, CDR2 SMNVEV (reference sequence). The CDR3 loop spans 16 amino acids. All donors were Caucasian adults living in Nashville, Tennessee. The clonotype originates from a man younger than 35 in good health. Some clones in this sample may be carry-over from other donors' samples. The chain couples TRBV27 to TRBJ1-3, with 10 bases fitting TRBD1. Sequenced sample: naive CD4+ T cells from PBMCs. The subset denotes: CD45RA+ positively selected. CDR3 DNA sequence: TGTGCCAGCAGTTTAGGGGACAGGGGAGCTGGAAACACCATATATTTT. Translation gives CASSLGDRGAGNTIYF.